This entry lists 26 T cell receptor beta chains sequenced from one sample in a study of blood T cell repertoires in COVID-19 (dated by TCRdb to the early 2020s). Library generation was performed with the immunoSEQ multiplex PCR assay. TCRdb took over this immuneACCESS table, retaining in-frame rearrangements with V and J assigned. Such tables are incomplete; in checked studies, under half of the missing clones stem from an unresolved V gene, and the remainder is unexplained. The sample table contains 95,000 or so clones; only one count was recorded for 75% to 90% of them. Together, the top ten hold 3% to 3.5% of the sample. What was sequenced was peripheral blood. The receptors here all came from a woman aged 65 to 85 with acute or convalescent COVID-19.

V gene TRBV28 combines with J gene TRBJ1-2; 9 nucleotides align to TRBD1. The CDR3 length is 15 residues. The V gene's germline CDR1 is MDHEN and CDR2 SYDVKM. With V trimmed by 6 bases and J by 4 bases, 9 bases remained unmatched. CDR3 sequence reads: CASSRPGQGFYGYTF. The CDR3 bases are TGTGCCAGCAGCAGACCGGGACAGGGTTTCTATGGCTACACCTTC.

In its sample, this clone was seen once. V gene TRBV12-3 or TRBV12-4 combines with J gene TRBJ2-2; TRBD2 agrees at 9 bases. There are 13 residues in the CDR3. V shed 2 bases and J 14 bases; nucleotides not matched to a gene: 6. The CDR3 DNA sequence: TGTGCCAGCAGTTTATCAGGAGCGGGGGGCCTGTTTTTT. It translates to CASSLSGAGGLFF.

The rearrangement uses TRBV3-1 (or the pseudogene TRBV3-2) and TRBJ2-3; 9 bases match TRBD2. Germline V gene data show CDR1 as LGHDT and CDR2 as YNNKEL (reference sequence). The CDR3 is made up of 16 amino acids. Trimming at V came to 1 base and at J to 7 bases, leaving 9 bases not matched to a gene. This chain's CDR3 is CASSQGPSGTLYTQYF. CDR3 in DNA: TGTGCCAGCAGCCAAGGACCTAGCGGGACCCTCTATACGCAGTATTTT.

V and J are TRBV3-1 (or the pseudogene TRBV3-2) and TRBJ1-1; 7 nucleotides align to TRBD1. Germline loops: CDR1 LGHDT, CDR2 YNNKEL (reference sequence). The J segment lost 5 bases and the V segment lost 6 bases, leaving 6 bases of the junction unmatched. This CDR3 comprises 13 residues. The CDR3: CASRLQGRTEAFF. The CDR3, as DNA: TGTGCCAGCAGGTTACAGGGGAGAACTGAAGCTTTCTTT.

The chain has TRBV28 and TRBJ1-5, with TRBD1 matching 8 bases. The germline CDR1 and CDR2 sequences are MDHEN and SYDVKM. The CDR3 is made up of 16 amino acids. The ends lost 0 bases at V and 2 bases at J; junction bases unmatched: 3. CDR3 coding DNA: TGTGCCAGCAGTTTATGGACAGGGGTTGGCAATCAGCCCCAGCATTTT. It codes for CASSLWTGVGNQPQHF.

J is TRBJ2-5 and V is TRBV6-1; TRBD2 aligns across 7 bases. The V segment lost 4 bases and the J segment 4 bases; nucleotides outside the gene matches: 12. CDR3 length equals 16 residues. CDR1 MNHNS and CDR2 SASEGT come from the germline V gene. In nucleotides, the CDR3 is TGTGCCAGCAGTGTGGGAACTAGCGTTCGGGGAGAGACCCAGTACTTC. It specifies CASSVGTSVRGETQYF.

V is TRBV2 and J is TRBJ2-7, with D possibly TRBD2 on 5 matching bases. The ends were cut back, 4 bases at V and 3 bases at J, with 10 bases in the middle. This CDR3 region has 13 residues. Germline V gene sequence: CDR1 SNHLY, CDR2 FYNNEI. DNA for the CDR3: TGTGCCAGCAGTGGAGGGAAAGGCTACGAGCAGTACTTC. Its protein product is CASSGGKGYEQYF.

The chain couples TRBV4-2 to TRBJ1-1, with 7 bases aligning to TRBD1. This CDR3 spans 15 amino acids. V was pared by 2 bases and J by 7 bases, with 10 bases of the junction left unmatched. Per the germline V gene, CDR1 is LGHNA and CDR2 is YNFKEQ. CDR3 protein: CASSQTRGQRLEAFF. For the CDR3, the DNA is TGTGCCAGCAGCCAAACGAGGGGGCAGAGACTTGAAGCTTTCTTT.

The chain is built from TRBV4-2 and TRBJ1-5; 9 bases are a match to TRBD1. Germline CDR1 LGHNA, CDR2 YNFKEQ. The length of the CDR3 is 15 residues. Losses at the gene ends were 2 bases for V and 4 bases for J; bases not matched to a gene: 3. CDR3 protein: CASSQIGTGNQPQHF. The CDR3 DNA sequence: TGTGCCAGCAGCCAAATCGGGACAGGGAATCAGCCCCAGCATTTT.

The chain uses TRBV3-1 (or the pseudogene TRBV3-2) and TRBJ1-4, with 10 bases aligning to TRBD1. Germline V gene sequence: CDR1 LGHDT, CDR2 YNNKEL (reference sequence). The CDR3 runs to 15 residues. Trimming removed 4 bases from V and 7 bases from J; junction bases left unmatched: 6. CDR3 DNA: TGTGCCAGCAGCCGAAGACAGGGGGCGGGTGAAAAACTGTTTTTT. Protein: CASSRRQGAGEKLFF.

Only a few counts were recorded for this clone. This sequence joins TRBV19 and TRBJ1-5, with TRBD1 identical over 9 bases. There are 16 residues in the CDR3. Germline loops: CDR1 LNHDA, CDR2 SQIVND (reference sequence). Trimming at V came to 4 bases and at J to 3 bases, leaving 7 bases not matched to a gene. CDR3 sequence (DNA): TGTGCCAGTAGTACCAGGACAGGGGTCTTCAATCAGCCCCAGCATTTT. It codes for CASSTRTGVFNQPQHF. Drawing the rest from reference TRBV19 and TRBJ1-5, the complete variable domain is DGGITQSPKYLFRKEGQNVTLSCEQNLNHDAMYWYRQDPGQGLRLIYYSQIVNDFQKGDIAEGYSVSREKKESFPLTVTSAQKNPTAFYLCASSTRTGVFNQPQHFGDGTRLSIL.

The gene calls are TRBV29-1 and TRBJ1-1; TRBD1 might be the D (5 bases). Trimming left V 7 bases short and J 1 base short, with 7 bases between. Germline loops: CDR1 SQVTM, CDR2 ANQGSEA. The CDR3 extends over 11 amino acids. CDR3 in DNA: TGCAGCGGTACAGGGAACACTGAAGCTTTCTTT. Translated, it gives CSGTGNTEAFF.

The chain is built from TRBV9 and TRBJ1-2; maybe TRBD1 (5 bases). The germline CDR1 and CDR2 sequences are SGDLS and YYNGEE. V was shortened by 0 bases and J by 5 bases, with 11 bases between the two germline ends. The CDR3 has 14 residues. CDR3 bases: TGTGCCAGCAGCGTAGATCAGGGAAAGTATGGCTACACCTTC. Amino acid sequence: CASSVDQGKYGYTF.

V gene TRBV5-1 combines with J gene TRBJ2-2; 8 bases align to TRBD2. The germline CDR1 and CDR2 sequences are SGHRS and YFSETQ. V trimming: 6 bases; J trimming: 3 bases; junction bases outside the gene matches: 10. This CDR3 spans 16 amino acids. CDR3 protein: CASNPSTSGYTGELFF. For the CDR3, the DNA is TGCGCCAGCAACCCATCAACTAGCGGCTACACCGGGGAGCTGTTTTTT. The complete variable domain, with remaining parts taken from reference TRBV5-1 and TRBJ2-2, reads KAGVTQTPRYLIKTRGQQVTLSCSPISGHRSVSWYQQTPGQGLQFLFEYFSETQRNKGNFPGRFSGRQFSNSRSEMNVSTLELGDSALYLCASNPSTSGYTGELFFGEGSRLTVL.

The chain uses TRBV10-3 and TRBJ2-3; weak D call: TRBD1 (6 bases). Trimming cost V 4 bases and J 4 bases, with 15 bases left between them. CDR1 ENHRY and CDR2 SYGVKD come from the germline V gene. This CDR3 is 15 amino acids long. The CDR3 reads CAISGGLVGPDTQYF. As DNA, the CDR3 is TGTGCCATCAGTGGGGGGCTCGTTGGCCCAGATACGCAGTATTTT.

In nucleotides, the CDR3 is TGCGCCAGCAGCTTGGTTGCGGGGGGGCCGGGGGCCAACGTCCTGACTTTC. This translates into CASSLVAGGPGANVLTF. The chain joins TRBV5-1 to TRBJ2-6; 9 bases match TRBD2. In germline, CDR1 is SGHRS, CDR2 YFSETQ. This CDR3 region has 17 residues. The trim removed 0 bases at V and 4 bases at J, leaving 5 bases unmatched.

The V call is TRBV9, the J call TRBJ2-3; 7 nucleotides agree with TRBD2. V shed 0 bases and J 2 bases; nucleotides not matched to a gene: 3. The CDR3 covers 15 residues. The germline V gene encodes CDR1 SGDLS and CDR2 YYNGEE. CDR3 DNA: TGTGCCAGCAGCGTAGGGGGGACTACCACAGATACGCAGTATTTT. Residues: CASSVGGTTTDTQYF.

CDR3 residues: CASRLTPGLAGGIEQFF. In DNA form, the CDR3 reads TGCGCCAGCAGACTTACCCCGGGACTAGCGGGCGGGATTGAGCAGTTCTTC. The chain employs TRBV5-1 and TRBJ2-1; 12 nucleotides line up with TRBD2. In germline, CDR1 is SGHRS, CDR2 YFSETQ. J lost 9 bases, V lost 5 bases, and 15 bases had no gene match. This CDR3 is built from 17 residues.

The genes are TRBV18 and TRBJ2-3; maybe TRBD1 (6 bases). The CDR3 loop spans 11 amino acids. V was cut by 8 bases and J by 6 bases, with 9 bases left in between. Germline values: CDR1 KGHSH, CDR2 LQKENI. The CDR3 DNA follows: TGTGCCAGCCTAAGGGGGGATACGCAGTATTTT. It specifies CASLRGDTQYF.

V gene TRBV18 combines with J gene TRBJ2-2; a possible D gene is TRBD1 (5 bases). The CDR3 runs to 14 residues. V was shortened by 9 bases and J by 2 bases, with 13 bases between the two germline ends. In germline, CDR1 is KGHSH, CDR2 LQKENI. CDR3 protein: CASPRATNTGELFF. Here the CDR3 DNA reads TGTGCCAGTCCCAGGGCGACTAACACCGGGGAGCTGTTTTTT.

This clone has just one count. The CDR3 bases are TGTGCCAGCAGCTTATCACAGCCACCCTACAATGAGCAGTTCTTC. Encoded protein: CASSLSQPPYNEQFF. V and J are TRBV7-6 and TRBJ2-1, with D unresolved. Germline CDR1 reads SGHVS; CDR2 reads FNYEAQ. V was cut by 2 bases and J by 2 bases, with 10 bases left in between. The CDR3 sequence is 15 residues long.

The V and J genes are TRBV24-1 and TRBJ2-5, with TRBD1 identical over 7 bases. This CDR3 contains 14 residues. Germline values: CDR1 KGHDR, CDR2 SFDVKD. The ends lost 7 bases at V and 4 bases at J; junction bases unmatched: 8. The CDR3 here is CATSEQGKIETQYF. The CDR3 nucleotides are TGTGCCACCAGCGAACAGGGGAAAATAGAGACCCAGTACTTC.

V is TRBV7-2 and J is TRBJ2-3; D ambiguous. Trimming shortened V by 0 bases and J by 1 base, and 11 bases separated the two germline ends. CDR1 SGHTA and CDR2 FQGNSA come from the germline V gene. The CDR3 totals 16 residues. For the CDR3, the DNA is TGTGCCAGCAGCTTAGCGAAGACTCAACGCACAGATACGCAGTATTTT. Encoded protein: CASSLAKTQRTDTQYF.

V gene TRBV5-1 combines with J gene TRBJ2-3; 13 bases line up with TRBD2. Per the germline V gene, CDR1 is SGHRS and CDR2 is YFSETQ. V gave up 0 bases and J gave up 0 bases; unmatched junction bases: 7. This CDR3 contains 19 residues. The CDR3 reads CASSLAGTSGATSTDTQYF. For the CDR3, the DNA is TGCGCCAGCAGCTTGGCCGGGACTAGCGGGGCCACTAGCACAGATACGCAGTATTTT.

The chain recombines TRBV6-2 or TRBV6-3 with TRBJ1-5; 9 bases map to TRBD1. The length of the CDR3 is 16 residues. Germline values: CDR1 MNHEY, CDR2 SVGEGT. J gave up 3 bases and V 4 bases, and 7 bases lay outside the gene matches. For the CDR3, the DNA is TGTGCCAGCAGTTTCACCCGGACAGGGGACAATCAGCCCCAGCATTTT. Residues: CASSFTRTGDNQPQHF.

This chain joins TRBV9 and TRBJ1-6; 8 bases line up with TRBD1. The CDR3 has 15 residues. Germline CDR1 reads SGDLS; CDR2 reads YYNGEE. With 4 bases clipped from V and 9 bases from J, the junction kept 9 bases outside the gene matches. The CDR3 is CASSPRRGLTSPLHF. The DNA for the CDR3 is TGTGCCAGCAGCCCCCGCAGGGGGCTAACTTCACCCCTCCACTTT.